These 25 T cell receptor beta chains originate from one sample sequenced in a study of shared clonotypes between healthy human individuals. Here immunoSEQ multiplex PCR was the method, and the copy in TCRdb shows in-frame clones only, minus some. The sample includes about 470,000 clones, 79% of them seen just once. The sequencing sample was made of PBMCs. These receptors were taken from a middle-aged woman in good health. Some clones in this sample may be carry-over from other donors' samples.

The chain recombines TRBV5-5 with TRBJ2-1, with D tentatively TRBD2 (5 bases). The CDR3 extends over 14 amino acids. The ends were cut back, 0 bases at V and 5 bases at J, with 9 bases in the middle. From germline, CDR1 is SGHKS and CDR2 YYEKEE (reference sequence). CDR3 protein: CASSLGASNNEQFF. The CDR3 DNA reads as TGTGCCAGCAGCTTGGGAGCTAGCAACAATGAGCAGTTCTTC.

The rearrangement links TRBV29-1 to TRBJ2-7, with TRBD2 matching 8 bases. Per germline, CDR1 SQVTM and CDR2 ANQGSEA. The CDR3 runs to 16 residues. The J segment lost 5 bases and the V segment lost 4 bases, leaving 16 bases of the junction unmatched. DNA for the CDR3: TGCAGCGTTGGAGGGGGGGTCGCCGGGACTAGTGACGAGCAGTACTTC. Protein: CSVGGGVAGTSDEQYF.

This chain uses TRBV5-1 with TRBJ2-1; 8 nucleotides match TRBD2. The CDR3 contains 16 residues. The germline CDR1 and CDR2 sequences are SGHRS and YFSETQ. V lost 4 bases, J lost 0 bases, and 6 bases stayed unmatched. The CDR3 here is CASSVTGTSSYNEQFF. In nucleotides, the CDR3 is TGCGCCAGCAGCGTAACCGGGACTAGCTCCTACAATGAGCAGTTCTTC.

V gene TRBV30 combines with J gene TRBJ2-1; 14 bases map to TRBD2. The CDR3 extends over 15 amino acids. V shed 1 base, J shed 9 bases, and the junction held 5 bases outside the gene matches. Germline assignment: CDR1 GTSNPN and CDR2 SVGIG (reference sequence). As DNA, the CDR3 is TGTGCCTGGAGTGCGGGACTAGCGGGAGTGAGTGAGCAGTTCTTC. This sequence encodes CAWSAGLAGVSEQFF.

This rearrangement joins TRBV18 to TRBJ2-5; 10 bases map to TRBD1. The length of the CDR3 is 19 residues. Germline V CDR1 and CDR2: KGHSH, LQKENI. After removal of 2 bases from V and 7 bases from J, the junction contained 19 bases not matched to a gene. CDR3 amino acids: CASSPGRQGAVFREGTQYF. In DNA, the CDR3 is TGTGCCAGCTCACCAGGCAGACAGGGGGCGGTCTTCCGTGAAGGGACCCAGTACTTC.

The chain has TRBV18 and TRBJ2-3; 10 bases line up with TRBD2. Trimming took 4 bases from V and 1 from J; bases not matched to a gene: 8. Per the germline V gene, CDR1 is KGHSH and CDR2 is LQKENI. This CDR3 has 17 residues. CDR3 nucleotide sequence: TGTGCCAGCTCACGTCCGGGACTAGCGCGACGCACAGATACGCAGTATTTT. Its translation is CASSRPGLARRTDTQYF.

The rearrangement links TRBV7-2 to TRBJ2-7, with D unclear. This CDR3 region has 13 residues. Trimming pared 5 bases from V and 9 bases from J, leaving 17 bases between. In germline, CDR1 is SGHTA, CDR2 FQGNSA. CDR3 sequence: CASSPLEGSGQYF. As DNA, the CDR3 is TGTGCCAGCAGCCCCCTGGAAGGGTCCGGGCAGTACTTC.

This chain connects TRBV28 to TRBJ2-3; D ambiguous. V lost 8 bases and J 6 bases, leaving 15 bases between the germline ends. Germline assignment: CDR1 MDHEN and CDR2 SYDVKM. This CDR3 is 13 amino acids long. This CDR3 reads CASEASSTDTQYF. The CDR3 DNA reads TGTGCCAGCGAGGCTAGTAGTACGGATACGCAGTATTTT.

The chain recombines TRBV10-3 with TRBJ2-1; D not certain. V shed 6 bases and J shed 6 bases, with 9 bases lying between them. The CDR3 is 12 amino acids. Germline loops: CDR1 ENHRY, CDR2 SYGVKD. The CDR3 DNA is TGTGCCATCAGGAATCTGGGCAATGAGCAGTTCTTC. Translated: CAIRNLGNEQFF.

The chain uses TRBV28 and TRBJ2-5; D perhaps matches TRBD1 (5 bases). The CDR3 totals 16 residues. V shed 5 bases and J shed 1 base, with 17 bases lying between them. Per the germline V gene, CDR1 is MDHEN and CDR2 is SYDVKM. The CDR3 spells CASSRLTVTGQETQYF. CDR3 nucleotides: TGTGCCAGCAGTAGATTGACAGTAACGGGCCAAGAGACCCAGTACTTC.

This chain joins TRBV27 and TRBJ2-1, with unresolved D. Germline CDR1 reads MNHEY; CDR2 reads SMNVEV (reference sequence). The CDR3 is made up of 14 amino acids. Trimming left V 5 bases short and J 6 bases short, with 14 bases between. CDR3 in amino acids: CASSPRSAGNEQFF. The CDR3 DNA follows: TGTGCCAGCAGTCCCCGATCCGCAGGCAATGAGCAGTTCTTC.

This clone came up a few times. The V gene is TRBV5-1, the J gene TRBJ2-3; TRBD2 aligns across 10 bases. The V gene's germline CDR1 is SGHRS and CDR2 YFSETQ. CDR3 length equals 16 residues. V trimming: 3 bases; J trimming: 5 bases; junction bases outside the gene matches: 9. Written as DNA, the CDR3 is TGCGCCAGCAGCTACGGTCTAGCGGGAGTTATAGATACGCAGTATTTT. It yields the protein CASSYGLAGVIDTQYF.

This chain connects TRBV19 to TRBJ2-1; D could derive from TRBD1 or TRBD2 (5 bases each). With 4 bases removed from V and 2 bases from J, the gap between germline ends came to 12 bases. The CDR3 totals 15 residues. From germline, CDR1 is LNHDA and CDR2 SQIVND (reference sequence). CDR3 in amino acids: CASSTVGGTYNEQFF. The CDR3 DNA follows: TGTGCCAGTAGTACGGTTGGGGGTACCTACAATGAGCAGTTCTTC.

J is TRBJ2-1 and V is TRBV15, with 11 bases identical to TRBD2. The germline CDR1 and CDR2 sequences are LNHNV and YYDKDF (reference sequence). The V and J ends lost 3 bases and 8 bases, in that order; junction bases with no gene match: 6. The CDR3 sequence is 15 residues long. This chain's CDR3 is CATSRISGRGDEQFF. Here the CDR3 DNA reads TGTGCCACCAGCAGGATTAGCGGGAGGGGCGATGAGCAGTTCTTC.

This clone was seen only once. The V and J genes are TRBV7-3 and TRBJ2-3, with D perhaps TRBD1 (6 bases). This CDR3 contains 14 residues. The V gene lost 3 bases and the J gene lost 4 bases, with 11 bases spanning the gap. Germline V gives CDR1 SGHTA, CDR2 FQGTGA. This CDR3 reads CASSLDSLADTQYF. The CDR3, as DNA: TGTGCCAGCAGCTTGGACAGCCTGGCAGATACGCAGTATTTT.

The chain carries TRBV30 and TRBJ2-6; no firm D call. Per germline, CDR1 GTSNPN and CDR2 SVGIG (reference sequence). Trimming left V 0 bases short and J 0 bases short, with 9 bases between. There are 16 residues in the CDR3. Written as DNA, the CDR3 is TGTGCCTGGAGTGTAATGCCCGTCTCTGGGGCCAACGTCCTGACTTTC. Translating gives CAWSVMPVSGANVLTF.

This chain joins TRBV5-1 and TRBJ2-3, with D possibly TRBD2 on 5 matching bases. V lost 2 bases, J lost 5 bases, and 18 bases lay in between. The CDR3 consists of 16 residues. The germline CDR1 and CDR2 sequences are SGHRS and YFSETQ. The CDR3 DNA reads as TGCGCCAGCAGCTTTAGGACTTTTCCCCCGGGAGATACGCAGTATTTT. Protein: CASSFRTFPPGDTQYF.

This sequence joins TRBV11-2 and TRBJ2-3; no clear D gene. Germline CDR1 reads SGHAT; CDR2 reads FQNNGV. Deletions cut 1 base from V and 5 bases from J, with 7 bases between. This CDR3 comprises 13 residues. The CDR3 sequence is CASSLVRKDTQYF. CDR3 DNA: TGTGCCAGCAGCTTAGTCAGGAAAGATACGCAGTATTTT.

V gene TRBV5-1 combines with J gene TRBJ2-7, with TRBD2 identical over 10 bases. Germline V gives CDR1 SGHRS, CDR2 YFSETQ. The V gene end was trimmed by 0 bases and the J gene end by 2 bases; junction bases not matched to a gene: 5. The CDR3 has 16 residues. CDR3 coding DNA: TGCGCCAGCAGCTTGGGGCTCCTAGCGGGGGCCTACGAGCAGTACTTC. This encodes CASSLGLLAGAYEQYF.

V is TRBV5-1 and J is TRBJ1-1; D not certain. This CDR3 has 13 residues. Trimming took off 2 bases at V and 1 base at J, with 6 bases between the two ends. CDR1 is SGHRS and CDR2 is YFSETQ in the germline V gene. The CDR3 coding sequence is TGCGCCAGCAGCTTTACTTCGAACACTGAAGCTTTCTTT. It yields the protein CASSFTSNTEAFF. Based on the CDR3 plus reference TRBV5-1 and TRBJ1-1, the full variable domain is KAGVTQTPRYLIKTRGQQVTLSCSPISGHRSVSWYQQTPGQGLQFLFEYFSETQRNKGNFPGRFSGRQFSNSRSEMNVSTLELGDSALYLCASSFTSNTEAFFGQGTRLTVV.

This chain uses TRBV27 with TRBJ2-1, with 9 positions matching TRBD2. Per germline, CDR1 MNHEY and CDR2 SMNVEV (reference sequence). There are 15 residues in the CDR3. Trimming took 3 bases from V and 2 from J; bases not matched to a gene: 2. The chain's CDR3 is CASSFRLAAYNEQFF. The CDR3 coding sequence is TGTGCCAGCAGTTTCCGACTAGCGGCCTACAATGAGCAGTTCTTC.

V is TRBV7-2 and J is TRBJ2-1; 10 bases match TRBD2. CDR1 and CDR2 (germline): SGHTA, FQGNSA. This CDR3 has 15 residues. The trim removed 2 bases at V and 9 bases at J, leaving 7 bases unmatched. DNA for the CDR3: TGTGCCAGCAGCTTACTAGCGGGAGTGGGTCCTGAGCAGTTCTTC. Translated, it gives CASSLLAGVGPEQFF. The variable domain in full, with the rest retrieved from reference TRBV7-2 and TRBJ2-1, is GAGVSQSPSNKVTEKGKDVELRCDPISGHTALYWYRQSLGQGLEFLIYFQGNSAPDKSGLPSDRFSAERTGGSVSTLTIQRTQQEDSAVYLCASSLLAGVGPEQFFGPGTRLTVL.

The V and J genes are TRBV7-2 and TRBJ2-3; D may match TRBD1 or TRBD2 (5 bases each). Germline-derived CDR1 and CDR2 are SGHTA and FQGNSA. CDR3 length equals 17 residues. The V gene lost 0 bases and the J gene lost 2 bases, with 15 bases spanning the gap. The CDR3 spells CASSLAWGGLHTDTQYF. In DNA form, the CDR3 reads TGTGCCAGCAGCTTAGCGTGGGGCGGGCTACACACAGATACGCAGTATTTT.

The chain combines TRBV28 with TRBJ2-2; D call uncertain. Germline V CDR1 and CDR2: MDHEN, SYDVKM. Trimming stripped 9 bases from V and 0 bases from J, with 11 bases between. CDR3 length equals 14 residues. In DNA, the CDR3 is TGTGCCAGTTTAAAGGGCCCGAACACCGGGGAGCTGTTTTTT. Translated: CASLKGPNTGELFF.

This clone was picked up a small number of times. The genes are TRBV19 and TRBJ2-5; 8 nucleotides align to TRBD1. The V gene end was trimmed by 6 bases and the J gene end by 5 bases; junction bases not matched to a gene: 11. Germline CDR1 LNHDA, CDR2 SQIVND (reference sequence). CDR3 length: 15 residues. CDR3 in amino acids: CASSLAGTGGETQYF. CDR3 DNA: TGTGCCAGTAGCTTAGCCGGGACAGGTGGGGAGACCCAGTACTTC.